These 16 T cell receptor beta chains were sequenced from one sample in a study of neoadjuvant anti-PD-1 for oral cavity cancer. The time point denotes: after neoadjuvant nivolumab, at surgical resection. Some clones are missing from TCRdb's copy, which holds only in-frame ones; the method was immunoSEQ multiplex PCR. The sample consists of roughly 9,500 clones, about 70% of them appearing once. The sequences come from PBMCs, collected after nivolumab (anti-PD-1) treatment. These receptors originate from a person aged 40-85 years with oral cavity squamous cell carcinoma.

The table lists this clone with a count of one. Germline is not matched at one junction end, which may reflect a read error. V is TRBV7-2 and J is TRBJ2-4; 8 bases are a match to TRBD1. Germline CDR1 reads SGHTA; CDR2 reads FQGNSA. The CDR3 has 14 residues. The CDR3 reads CASSLVSGTGNLPF. The CDR3, as DNA: TGTGCCAGCAGCTTAGTCTCCGGGACAGGAAATCTCCCCTTC.

This clone was seen a handful of times. This chain uses TRBV7-2 with TRBJ1-1, with D possibly TRBD1 on 5 matching bases. The V gene lost 5 bases and the J gene lost 10 bases, with 14 bases spanning the gap. Germline loops: CDR1 SGHTA, CDR2 FQGNSA. The CDR3 has 12 amino acids. Here the CDR3 DNA reads TGTGCCAGCAGCCCTTCGAGGGGCTCAGCTTTCTTT. It yields the protein CASSPSRGSAFF.

The V and J genes are TRBV19 and TRBJ2-1; 12 nucleotides match TRBD2. V shed 7 bases, J shed 9 bases, and the junction held 25 bases outside the gene matches. The length of the CDR3 is 20 residues. Germline V gene data show CDR1 as LNHDA and CDR2 as SQIVND (reference sequence). The CDR3 protein is CASTHWGVPRTSGIGSEQFF. The CDR3 nucleotides are TGTGCCAGTACCCACTGGGGGGTGCCCCGGACTAGCGGGATCGGGAGTGAGCAGTTCTTC. The variable domain in full, with the rest retrieved from reference TRBV19 and TRBJ2-1, is DGGITQSPKYLFRKEGQNVTLSCEQNLNHDAMYWYRQDPGQGLRLIYYSQIVNDFQKGDIAEGYSVSREKKESFPLTVTSAQKNPTAFYLCASTHWGVPRTSGIGSEQFFGPGTRLTVL.

This clone was found a few times. J is TRBJ1-2 and V is TRBV7-9, with TRBD1 identical over 7 bases. In germline, CDR1 is SEHNR, CDR2 FQNEAQ (reference sequence). The V gene end was trimmed by 4 bases and the J gene end by 4 bases; junction bases not matched to a gene: 6. There are 14 residues in the CDR3. The CDR3 here is CASSYAGTAYGYTF. The CDR3 DNA is TGTGCCAGCAGCTACGCCGGGACAGCCTATGGCTACACCTTC.

V is TRBV7-9 and J is TRBJ2-1; a possible D gene is TRBD2 (5 bases). V dropped 2 bases and J dropped 7 bases, with 9 bases sitting between them. Germline V gene sequence: CDR1 SEHNR, CDR2 FQNEAQ (reference sequence). This CDR3 is 13 amino acids long. This chain's CDR3 is CASSLYTRNEQFF. Here the CDR3 DNA reads TGTGCCAGCAGCTTATACACTAGGAATGAGCAGTTCTTC.

The J gene is TRBJ2-1, the V gene TRBV5-1; 16 nucleotides line up with TRBD2. Trimming took 4 bases from V and 7 from J; bases not matched to a gene: 11. This CDR3 is 18 amino acids long. Germline CDR1 reads SGHRS; CDR2 reads YFSETQ. Here the CDR3 reads CASSRGTSGRALGNEQFF. CDR3 nucleotide sequence: TGCGCCAGCAGCCGCGGGACTAGCGGGAGGGCCTTAGGAAATGAGCAGTTCTTC.

A few counts support this clone. The V gene is TRBV19, the J gene TRBJ2-6; 10 bases line up with TRBD1. CDR1 is LNHDA and CDR2 is SQIVND in the germline V gene (reference sequence). This CDR3 is 16 amino acids long. V trimming: 4 bases; J trimming: 4 bases; junction bases outside the gene matches: 4. CDR3 protein: CASSRQGAGGANVLTF. The CDR3 DNA reads TGTGCCAGTAGTAGACAGGGGGCGGGAGGGGCCAACGTCCTGACTTTC.

The V and J genes are TRBV2 and TRBJ1-1; D might be TRBD1 (5 bases). Deletions cut 4 bases from V and 0 bases from J, with 15 bases between. Germline V gene lookup returns CDR1 SNHLY and CDR2 FYNNEI. The CDR3 sequence is 16 residues long. In DNA form, the CDR3 reads TGTGCCAGCAGTGGCGGGGGGGGAATGATGAACACTGAAGCTTTCTTT. Translating gives CASSGGGGMMNTEAFF.

This sequence joins TRBV13 and TRBJ1-6; a possible D gene is TRBD1 (5 bases). V lost 3 bases and J lost 6, with 12 bases in between. The germline CDR1 and CDR2 sequences are PRHDT and FYEKMQ (reference sequence). There are 15 residues in the CDR3. The CDR3 loop reads CASSLGLTVNSPLHF. In DNA, the CDR3 is TGTGCCAGCAGCTTGGGGCTGACAGTTAATTCACCCCTCCACTTT.

This clone was recorded once. The V and J genes are TRBV27 and TRBJ1-6, with no clear D. The germline CDR1 and CDR2 sequences are MNHEY and SMNVEV (reference sequence). The CDR3 totals 12 residues. Trimming removed 5 bases from V and 2 bases from J, with 1 base in between. CDR3 residues: CASSPYNSPLHF. The CDR3 bases are TGTGCCAGCAGTCCCTATAATTCACCCCTCCACTTT.

The rearrangement links TRBV5-1 to TRBJ2-1; 9 positions agree with TRBD1. The germline CDR1 and CDR2 sequences are SGHRS and YFSETQ. V lost 4 bases and J lost 8; bases outside the gene matches: 13. CDR3 length equals 16 residues. CDR3 sequence reads: CASSQPNRGQGDEQFF. CDR3 in DNA: TGCGCCAGCAGCCAACCTAACAGGGGGCAGGGCGATGAGCAGTTCTTC.

This sequence joins TRBV30 and TRBJ2-7; a possible D gene is TRBD1 (5 bases). V gave up 2 bases and J gave up 7 bases, with 15 bases separating them. The germline CDR1 and CDR2 sequences are GTSNPN and SVGIG (reference sequence). The CDR3 has 13 residues. The CDR3 spells CAWSKAGYHEQYF. In nucleotides, the CDR3 is TGTGCCTGGAGTAAGGCAGGGTATCATGAGCAGTACTTC. Looking up the rest from reference TRBV30 and TRBJ2-7 gives the full variable domain: SQTIHQWPATLVQPVGSPLSLECTVEGTSNPNLYWYRQAAGRGLQLLFYSVGIGQISSEVPQNLSASRPQDRQFILSSKKLLLSDSGFYLCAWSKAGYHEQYFGPGTRLTVT.

The chain has TRBV10-2 and TRBJ1-5, with TRBD1 as a possible D gene (5 bases). Trimming stripped 6 bases from V and 2 bases from J, with 11 bases between. CDR3 length: 14 residues. Germline CDR1 WSHSY, CDR2 SAAADI. Written as DNA, the CDR3 is TGCGCCAGCAGCCAGGGTGTAGGCAATCAGCCCCAGCATTTT. It encodes CASSQGVGNQPQHF.

V gene TRBV7-2 combines with J gene TRBJ2-5; tentatively, D is TRBD1 (6 bases). Trimming shortened V by 5 bases and J by 2 bases, and 15 bases separated the two germline ends. This CDR3 is built from 15 residues. CDR1 and CDR2 (germline): SGHTA, FQGNSA. This chain's CDR3 is CASSLNGQLQETQYF. CDR3 DNA sequence: TGTGCCAGCAGCCTCAATGGACAGCTACAAGAGACCCAGTACTTC.

J is TRBJ1-2 and V is TRBV7-9, with 8 bases matching TRBD1. This CDR3 is built from 16 residues. The V gene end was trimmed by 5 bases and the J gene end by 0 bases; junction bases not matched to a gene: 8. Germline lookup yields CDR1 SEHNR and CDR2 FQNEAQ (reference sequence). The CDR3 sequence is CASSPAGTGANYGYTF. The CDR3 bases are TGTGCCAGCAGCCCCGCTGGGACAGGAGCTAACTATGGCTACACCTTC.

V gene TRBV6-1 combines with J gene TRBJ1-1, with D tentatively TRBD1 (5 bases). The germline V gene encodes CDR1 MNHNS and CDR2 SASEGT. The CDR3 length is 15 residues. The ends were cut back, 6 bases at V and 5 bases at J, with 19 bases in the middle. The DNA of the CDR3 is TGTGCCAGCAGGCCCGAGGTCAGGGCGAGAACTGAAGCTTTCTTT. The encoded protein is CASRPEVRARTEAFF.